The 3 T cell receptor beta chains presented below share a single source sample, sequenced in a study of T-cell memory formation after mild COVID-19. Each CDR3 protein is one row after TCRdb ran MiXCR on the 5' RACE reads. Seen here are 550,000 to 600,000 distinct CDR3 sequences, around 15% observed once, and the top ten hold around 8.1%. Source material: PBMCs or a T cell subset sorted from them (not recorded which). The receptor source for this set is an adult woman who had mild COVID-19 (a few samples of this study predate the infection). Cell type and time point are not known.

This clonotype occurred once. V gene TRBV7-8 combines with J gene TRBJ2-6; TRBD2 aligns across 8 bases. Germline V gives CDR1 SGHVS, CDR2 FQNEAQ. Trimming took 5 bases from V and 1 from J; bases not matched to a gene: 16. CDR3 length equals 20 residues. DNA of the CDR3: TGTGCCAGCAGCCCTAGTTTGGGGACTAGTGAGAAATCTGGGGCCAACGTCCTGACTTTC. Amino acid sequence: CASSPSLGTSEKSGANVLTF. The full variable domain, in which reference TRBV7-8 and TRBJ2-6 provide the parts outside the CDR3, is GAGVSQSPRYKVAKRGQDVALRCDPISGHVSLFWYQQALGQGPEFLTYFQNEAQLDKSGLPSDRFFAERPEGSVSTLKIQRTQQEDSAVYLCASSPSLGTSEKSGANVLTFGAGSRLTVL.

This clonotype occurred a few times. CDR3 amino acids: CASIPPGLPPDTQYF. CDR3 nucleotide sequence: TGTGCCAGCATTCCCCCGGGCCTACCCCCGGATACGCAGTATTTT. The rearrangement joins TRBV6-1 to TRBJ2-3, with unresolved D. The germline V gene encodes CDR1 MNHNS and CDR2 SASEGT. The CDR3 is 15 residues long. The V end was cut by 7 bases, the J end by 6 bases, with 20 bases between.

The chain uses TRBV29-1 and TRBJ1-1; no clear D gene. This CDR3 has 13 amino acids. CDR1 is SQVTM, CDR2 ANQGSEA, per germline. V lost 6 bases to trimming and J lost 2 bases, with 13 bases between them. CDR3 protein: CSVAEVLNTEAFF. The DNA of the CDR3 is TGCAGCGTGGCCGAGGTATTAAACACTGAAGCTTTCTTT.